This note documents a single T cell receptor beta chain sequence. V lost 5 bases, J lost 3 bases, and 6 bases stayed unmatched. Germline V CDR1 and CDR2: GTSNPN, SVGIG (reference sequence). The CDR3 contains 13 residues. The record originates from a study of shared clonotypes between healthy human individuals. Naivety among CD8 cells was defined by CD45RO negativity and positive CCR7 selection, thereby excluding terminally differentiated effector memory CD45RA+ cells. Sequencing used immunoSEQ multiplex PCR; TCRdb keeps in-frame clones, though not all of them. The sample yields around 2,100,000 clones, approximately 95% seen once.

This TCR was sampled from a man younger than 35 in good health. Sample: naive CD8+ T cells sorted from blood. The chain couples TRBV30 to TRBJ2-7; the match to TRBD1 covers 8 bases. The CDR3 reads CAWETGAGYEQYF. CDR3 in DNA: TGTGCCTGGGAGACAGGGGCCGGCTACGAGCAGTACTTC.